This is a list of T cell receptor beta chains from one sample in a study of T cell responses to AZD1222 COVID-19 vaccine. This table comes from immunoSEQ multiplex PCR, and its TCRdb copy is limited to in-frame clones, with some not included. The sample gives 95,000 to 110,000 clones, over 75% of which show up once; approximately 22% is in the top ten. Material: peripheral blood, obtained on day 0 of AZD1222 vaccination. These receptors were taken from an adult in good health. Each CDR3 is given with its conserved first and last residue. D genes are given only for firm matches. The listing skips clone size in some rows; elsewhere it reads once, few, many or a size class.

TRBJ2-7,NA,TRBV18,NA,TGTGCCAGCTCGCCCAGCGGAGCCCTAGGGAGCCACGAGCAGTACTTC,CASSPSGALGSHEQYF
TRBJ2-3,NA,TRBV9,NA,TGTGCCAGCACCCGAGGGGGGGAGGCAGTCACAGATACGCAGTATTTT,CASTRGGEAVTDTQYF
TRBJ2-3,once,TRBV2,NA,TGTGCCAGCAGGCCAACCTGGAGTGATACGCAGTATTTT,CASRPTWSDTQYF
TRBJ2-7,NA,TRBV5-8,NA,TGTGCCAGCAGCTTACCTGAAATCCACGAGCAGTACTTC,CASSLPEIHEQYF
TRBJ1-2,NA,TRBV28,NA,TGTGCCAGCAGCCTCAGGGAGAACTATGGCTACACCTTC,CASSLRENYGYTF
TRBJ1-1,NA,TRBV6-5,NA,TGTGCCAGCAGTCTGACGAAGAACATGAACACTGAAGCTTTCTTT,CASSLTKNMNTEAFF
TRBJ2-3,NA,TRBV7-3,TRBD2,TGTGCCAGCAGCTTGGTAGCGGGGGGCACAGATACGCAGTATTTT,CASSLVAGGTDTQYF
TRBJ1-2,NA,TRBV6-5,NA,TGTGCCAGCAATGGAGGGTCCAACTATGGCTACACCTTC,CASNGGSNYGYTF
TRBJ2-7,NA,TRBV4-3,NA,TGCGCCAGCAGCCAAGGTGCGTCCTACGAGCAGTACTTC,CASSQGASYEQYF
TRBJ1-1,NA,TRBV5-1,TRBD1,TGCGCCAGCAGCCAAAGCCCGACAGGGGGCACTGAAGCTTTCTTT,CASSQSPTGGTEAFF
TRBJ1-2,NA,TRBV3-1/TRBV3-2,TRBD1,TGTGCCAGCAGCCGGGAGGACAGGGGCGGCTACACCTTC,CASSREDRGGYTF
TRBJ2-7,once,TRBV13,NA,TGTGCCAGCAGCCGTGCGGGCTTTGAGCAGTACTTC,CASSRAGFEQYF
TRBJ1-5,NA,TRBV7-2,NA,TGTGCCAGCAGCTTAACAGCCGATAGCAATCAGCCCCAGCATTTT,CASSLTADSNQPQHF
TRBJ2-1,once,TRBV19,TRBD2,TGTGCCAGTAGTTCTGAGCGGGAGGTAGTAGATGAGCAGTTCTTC,CASSSEREVVDEQFF
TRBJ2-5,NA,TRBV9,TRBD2,TGTGCCAGCAGCAGACTAGCGGGGGCACAAGAGACCCAGTACTTC,CASSRLAGAQETQYF
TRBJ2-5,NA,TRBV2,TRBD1,TGTGCCAGTAAAGTAGAGGGGGCCTTTCAAGAGACCCAGTACTTC,CASKVEGAFQETQYF
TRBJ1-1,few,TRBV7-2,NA,TGTGCCAGCAGCTTAGCGCGTGAGAAGAACACTGAAGCTTTCTTT,CASSLAREKNTEAFF
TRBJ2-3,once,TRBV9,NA,TGTGCCAGCAGCGAGGGTAACAACGCAGATACGCAGTATTTT,CASSEGNNADTQYF
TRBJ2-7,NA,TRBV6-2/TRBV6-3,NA,TGTGCCAGCAGTTACTCGTTAGGGGAGTACTTCTACGAGCAGTACTTC,CASSYSLGEYFYEQYF
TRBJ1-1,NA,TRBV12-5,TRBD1,TGTGCTAGTGGTGCCCCGACAGGGGCGAACACTGAAGCTTTCTTT,CASGAPTGANTEAFF
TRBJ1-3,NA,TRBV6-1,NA,TGTGCCAGCAGTGAAGGGTATTCGTCTGGAAACACCATATATTTT,CASSEGYSSGNTIYF
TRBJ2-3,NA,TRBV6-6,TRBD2,TGTGCCAGCTCTAGCGGGGGGGCCACAGATACGCAGTATTTT,CASSSGGATDTQYF
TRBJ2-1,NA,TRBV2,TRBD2,TGTGCCAGCAGATCAAGCGGGGGCTCCTACAATGAGCAGTTCTTC,CASRSSGGSYNEQFF
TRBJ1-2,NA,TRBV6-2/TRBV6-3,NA,TGTGCCAGCAATTACAGGGCCCATGGCTACACCTTC,CASNYRAHGYTF
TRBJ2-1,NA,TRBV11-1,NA,TGTGCCAGCAGCATACAGGGAGATGAGCAGTTCTTC,CASSIQGDEQFF
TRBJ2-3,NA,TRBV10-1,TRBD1,TGCGCCAGCACACCGGGACAGGGGTACACAGATACGCAGTATTTT,CASTPGQGYTDTQYF
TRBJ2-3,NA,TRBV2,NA,TGTGCCAGCAGTGTTCTCAGCCAGGGGACAGATACGCAGTATTTT,CASSVLSQGTDTQYF
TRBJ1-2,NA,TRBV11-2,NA,TGTGCCAGCAGCTTAGCGGAAAGAACAGGCTACACCTTC,CASSLAERTGYTF
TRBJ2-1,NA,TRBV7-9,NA,TGTGCCAGCAGCCCCCAGTTGGCTAGGGTGGCCAATGAGCAGTTCTTC,CASSPQLARVANEQFF
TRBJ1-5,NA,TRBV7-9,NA,TGTGCCAGCAGCTTTACAAATCAGCCCCAGCATTTT,CASSFTNQPQHF
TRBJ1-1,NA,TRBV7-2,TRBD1,TGTGCCAGCAGCTTAGCTACACAGGGGTACACTGAAGCTTTCTTT,CASSLATQGYTEAFF
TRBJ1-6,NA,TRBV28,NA,TGTGCCAGCAGTTTATTGATCCAGGGTGGTTCACCCCTCCACTTT,CASSLLIQGGSPLHF
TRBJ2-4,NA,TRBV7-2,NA,TGTGCCAGCAGCTTAAATCCAACCAAAAACATTCAGTACTTC,CASSLNPTKNIQYF
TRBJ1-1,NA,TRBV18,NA,TGTGCCAGCTCACACGGGGAAAACACTGAAGCTTTCTTT,CASSHGENTEAFF
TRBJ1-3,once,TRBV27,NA,TGTGCCAGCAGTTCTCAGGGATTGAGAAACACCATATATTTT,CASSSQGLRNTIYF
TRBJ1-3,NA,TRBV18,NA,TGTGCCAGCTCACCAAACCAGGGAAACACCATATATTTT,CASSPNQGNTIYF
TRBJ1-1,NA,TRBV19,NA,TGTGCCAGTAGGCTGGACGGATTGAACACTGAAGCTTTCTTT,CASRLDGLNTEAFF
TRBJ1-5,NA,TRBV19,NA,TGTGCCAGTAGTATGGAGGGGGAGGGCAATCAGCCCCAGCATTTT,CASSMEGEGNQPQHF
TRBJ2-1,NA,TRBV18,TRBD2,TGTGCCAGCTCACCACCTAATACTCTAGCGGGAGATAGCAATGAGCAGTTCTTC,CASSPPNTLAGDSNEQFF
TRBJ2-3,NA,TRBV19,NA,TGTGCCAGTAGTTACCCTTCCGGGACGGGCACAGATACGCAGTATTTT,CASSYPSGTGTDTQYF
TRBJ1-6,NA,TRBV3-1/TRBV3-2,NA,TGTGCCAGCAGCCAAGGGACAGTTAATTCACCCCTCCACTTT,CASSQGTVNSPLHF